This TCR beta chain is drawn from a study of cytomegalovirus exposure and HLA in healthy donors. Study background: Most donors, roughly 82% of a few hundred genotyped, fell in the Caucasian-associated ancestry cluster. Broader study findings: A later analysis reportedly found fewer N-insertions in an Asian-associated ancestry cluster than the roughly 670-donor mean.

Germline V lookup: CDR1 MGHRA, CDR2 YSYEKL. Trimming cost V 5 bases and J 2 bases, with 3 bases left between them. The CDR3 is 12 amino acids. The PCR ran on 60 Vbeta and 13 Jbeta primers. Using immunoSEQ multiplex PCR, the repertoire was profiled, and TCRdb retains in-frame clones only, with some absent. The table includes about 210,000 clones, about 80% detected once. At the time of sampling, donors were nominally healthy, though unrecorded immune exposures were likely. With respect to this clone: Its antigen is still unknown.

This sequence joins TRBV4-1 and TRBJ2-2; no firm D call. Sequencing was done on a sample of PBMCs. The sequence came from a male donor in good health and CMV-seronegative. CDR3 sequence reads: CASSVNTGELFF. CDR3 coding DNA: TGCGCCAGCAGCGTAAACACCGGGGAGCTGTTTTTT.